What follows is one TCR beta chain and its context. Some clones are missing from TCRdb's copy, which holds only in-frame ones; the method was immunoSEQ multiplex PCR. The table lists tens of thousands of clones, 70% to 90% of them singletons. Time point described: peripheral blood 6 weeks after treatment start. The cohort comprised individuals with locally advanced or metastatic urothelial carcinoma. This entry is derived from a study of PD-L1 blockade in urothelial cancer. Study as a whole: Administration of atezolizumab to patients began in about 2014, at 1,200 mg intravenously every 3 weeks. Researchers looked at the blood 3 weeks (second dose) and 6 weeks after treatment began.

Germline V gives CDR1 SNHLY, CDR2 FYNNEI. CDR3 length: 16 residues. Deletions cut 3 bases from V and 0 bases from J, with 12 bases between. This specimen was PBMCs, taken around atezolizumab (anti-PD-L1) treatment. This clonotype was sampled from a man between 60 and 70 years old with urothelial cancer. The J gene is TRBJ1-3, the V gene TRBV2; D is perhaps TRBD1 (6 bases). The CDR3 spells CASSDGTPSSGNTIYF. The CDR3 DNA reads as TGTGCCAGCAGTGACGGGACACCGAGCTCTGGAAACACCATATATTTT.